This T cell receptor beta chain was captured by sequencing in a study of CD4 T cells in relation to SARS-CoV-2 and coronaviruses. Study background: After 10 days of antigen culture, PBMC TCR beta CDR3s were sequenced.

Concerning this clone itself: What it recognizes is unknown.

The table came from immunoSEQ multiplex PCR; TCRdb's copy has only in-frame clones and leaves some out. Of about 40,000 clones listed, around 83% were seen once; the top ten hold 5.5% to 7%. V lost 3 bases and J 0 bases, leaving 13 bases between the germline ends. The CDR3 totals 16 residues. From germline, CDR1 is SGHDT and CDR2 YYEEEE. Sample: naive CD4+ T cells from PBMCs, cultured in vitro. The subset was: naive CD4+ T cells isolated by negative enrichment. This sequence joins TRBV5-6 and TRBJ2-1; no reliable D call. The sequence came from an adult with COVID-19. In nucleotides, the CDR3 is TGTGCCAGCAGCTCCGACCCGATTAGCTCCTACAATGAGCAGTTCTTC. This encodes CASSSDPISSYNEQFF.